This TCR beta chain was identified during a study of blood T cell repertoires in COVID-19. Turning to the study itself: Whether acute or convalescent, the COVID-19 samples came from the United States, Italy and Spain. T cells, B-cell-depleted T cells, or PBMCs provided the cDNA or gDNA that served as material.

Seattle researchers signed up patients amid active infection and tracked them longitudinally. Per the germline V gene, CDR1 is DFQATT and CDR2 is SNEGSKA (reference sequence). The germline V and J ends were trimmed by 3 bases and 1 base, with 13 bases remaining between them. The CDR3 extends over 15 amino acids. Clones were read by immunoSEQ multiplex PCR, and TCRdb kept only the in-frame ones, dropping some. The profile shows approximately 150,000 clones, 88% of them singletons. Sequenced material: peripheral blood. The sequence derives from a human donor with COVID-19, enrolled during active disease. The donor label of this sample is uncertain. The rearrangement joins TRBV20-1 to TRBJ1-5; D is uncertain. The CDR3 coding sequence is TGCAGTGCTAGTCGCGGGAGTCGGAGCAATCAGCCCCAGCATTTT. It encodes CSASRGSRSNQPQHF.